A selection of T cell receptor beta chains follows, all from one sample in a study of response to subunit inactivated influenza vaccine. TCRdb analysed the RT-PCR reads with MiXCR anew, one entry per CDR3 protein. The sample lists about 160,000 distinct CDR3 sequences, about 11% occurring once. Source: CD8+ T cells sorted from PBMCs, taken around 25 months after vaccination. Every receptor here comes from a man aged 50 to 69 who received an inactivated influenza vaccine. Each CDR3 is given without its conserved first and last residue. Some rows mark clone size as missing; the rest say once, few, many or name a class of expanded clone.

clone_size: many; v_call: TRBV29-1; j_call: TRBJ2-7; cdr3_aa: SVVRASSYEQY
clone_size: many; v_call: TRBV7-6; j_call: TRBJ2-2; cdr3_aa: ASSSLDSGSSGELF
clone_size: few; v_call: TRBV29-1; j_call: TRBJ1-1; cdr3_aa: SVEDGVNTEAF
clone_size: few; v_call: TRBV4-1; j_call: TRBJ1-3; cdr3_aa: ASSQKATSGNTIY
clone_size: -; v_call: TRBV4-2; j_call: TRBJ1-6; cdr3_aa: ASSQDRTDYNSPLY
clone_size: -; v_call: TRBV4-1; j_call: TRBJ2-3; cdr3_aa: ASSQASGTGSDTQY
clone_size: few; v_call: TRBV27; j_call: TRBJ2-3; cdr3_aa: ASSKGPSREDTQY
clone_size: -; v_call: TRBV20-1; j_call: TRBJ2-3; cdr3_aa: SPSGFRAGASASTDTQY
clone_size: -; v_call: TRBV7-9; j_call: TRBJ1-1; cdr3_aa: ASSWGNMNTEAF
clone_size: few; v_call: TRBV14; j_call: TRBJ2-3; cdr3_aa: ASSQLAGLHTDTQY
clone_size: many; v_call: TRBV11-3; j_call: TRBJ1-5; cdr3_aa: ASSSRQGEGQPQH
clone_size: few; v_call: TRBV19; j_call: TRBJ2-7; cdr3_aa: ASSTTVSSYEQY
clone_size: many; v_call: TRBV7-9; j_call: TRBJ1-2; cdr3_aa: ASSQGARGYT
clone_size: few; v_call: TRBV12-3/TRBV12-4; j_call: TRBJ1-1; cdr3_aa: ASSLVAGRGLSMNTEAF
clone_size: few; v_call: TRBV20-1; j_call: TRBJ2-1; cdr3_aa: SARDWLAGDPYNEQF
clone_size: few; v_call: TRBV4-2; j_call: TRBJ2-3; cdr3_aa: ASSQEWAGYTSTDTQY
clone_size: few; v_call: TRBV13; j_call: TRBJ2-1; cdr3_aa: ASSLGGEVYNEQF
clone_size: many; v_call: TRBV10-2; j_call: TRBJ2-3; cdr3_aa: ASTSGGRGDTQY
clone_size: few; v_call: TRBV11-2; j_call: TRBJ2-3; cdr3_aa: ASSWGVRGQSTDTQY
clone_size: -; v_call: TRBV5-1; j_call: TRBJ2-1; cdr3_aa: ASSLVDTEQF
clone_size: few; v_call: TRBV7-9; j_call: TRBJ1-1; cdr3_aa: ASSLEDSGVFEAF
clone_size: -; v_call: TRBV29-1; j_call: TRBJ2-7; cdr3_aa: SVEDGGSPYEQY
clone_size: -; v_call: TRBV6-6; j_call: TRBJ2-1; cdr3_aa: ASSSAGDEQF
clone_size: many; v_call: TRBV2; j_call: TRBJ2-7; cdr3_aa: ASSEDGRAGDEQY
clone_size: once; v_call: TRBV3-1; j_call: TRBJ2-3; cdr3_aa: ASSQYVGGLADTQY
clone_size: -; v_call: TRBV6-1; j_call: TRBJ2-5; cdr3_aa: ASRGIGGGQETQY